What follows are 17 T cell receptor beta chains derived from one specimen sequenced in a study of cytomegalovirus exposure and HLA in healthy donors. A multiplex PCR was run with 60 Vbeta primers and 13 Jbeta primers. TCRdb's table, derived via immunoSEQ multiplex PCR, lists solely in-frame clones and lacks some. The data contain 90,000 to 100,000 clones, roughly 76% of them singletons. Sequenced sample: PBMCs. The receptors come from a man aged 40-49 years in good health and CMV-seronegative.

The gene calls are TRBV5-1 and TRBJ1-2, with 8 bases lining up with TRBD1. V lost 7 bases to trimming and J lost 8 bases; unmatched junction nucleotides: 19. The germline CDR1 and CDR2 sequences are SGHRS and YFSETQ. The CDR3 runs to 16 residues. The DNA of the CDR3 is TGCGCCAGCTCTCCCCCCCGGGACAGGTTGTTCGGAGGCTACACCTTC. It translates to CASSPPRDRLFGGYTF.

The V gene is TRBV9, the J gene TRBJ2-1; D remains unclear. The CDR3 has 16 residues. The ends were cut back, 1 base at V and 4 bases at J, with 15 bases in the middle. Germline CDR1 SGDLS, CDR2 YYNGEE. CDR3 bases: TGTGCCAGCAGCGTAACAAGCAGATGGGCTTACAATGAGCAGTTCTTC. Translated: CASSVTSRWAYNEQFF.

The chain carries TRBV14 and TRBJ1-1; 8 bases agree with TRBD1. The CDR3 consists of 14 residues. J was trimmed by 3 bases and V by 4 bases; bases with no gene match: 4. Looked up from germline, CDR1 is SGHDN and CDR2 is FVKESK. The CDR3 DNA follows: TGTGCCAGCAGCCTTGACAGGGGTTACACTGAAGCTTTCTTT. This codes for CASSLDRGYTEAFF.

The chain has TRBV5-1 and TRBJ2-5; 8 bases are shared with TRBD2. V gave up 0 bases and J gave up 7 bases; unmatched junction bases: 11. The CDR3 sequence is 16 residues long. Germline V CDR1 and CDR2: SGHRS, YFSETQ. This CDR3 reads CASSLGAGGTKATQYF. CDR3 sequence (DNA): TGCGCCAGCAGCTTGGGGGCGGGAGGCACCAAGGCGACCCAGTACTTC.

The sample holds one count of this clone. The junction departs from the called germline gene at one end, perhaps through a read error. The genes are TRBV6-1 and TRBJ2-5; 7 positions agree with TRBD2. The CDR3 has 14 amino acids. Germline V gene data show CDR1 as MNHNS and CDR2 as SASEGT. The CDR3 region is CVSSPGGFQETQYF. The CDR3 DNA follows: TGTGTCAGCAGTCCGGGGGGTTTCCAAGAGACCCAGTACTTC.

This chain uses TRBV7-2 with TRBJ2-5, with D unclear. This CDR3 spans 10 amino acids. V lost 6 bases, J lost 5 bases, and 4 bases lay in between. The germline gives CDR1 SGHTA, CDR2 FQGNSA. CDR3 in amino acids: CASSHETQYF. The CDR3 coding sequence is TGTGCCAGCAGTCATGAGACCCAGTACTTC.

The chain combines TRBV6-5 with TRBJ2-5; TRBD2 matches at 8 bases. The J call may be in error: the DNA end matches TRBJ2-7 better. Germline lookup yields CDR1 MNHEY and CDR2 SVGAGI. CDR3 length equals 14 residues. This chain's CDR3 is CASSPGGRRYEQYF. CDR3 DNA sequence: TGTGCCAGCAGCCCCGGCGGGAGGCGCTACGAGCAGTACTTC.

The chain has TRBV7-9 and TRBJ2-1; 9 nucleotides match TRBD1. CDR3 length equals 16 residues. With V trimmed by 3 bases and J by 3 bases, 6 bases remained unmatched. Germline assignment: CDR1 SEHNR and CDR2 FQNEAQ (reference sequence). The CDR3, as DNA: TGTGCCAGCAGCTTTCTCGGACAGGGGCTCTACAATGAGCAGTTCTTC. It codes for CASSFLGQGLYNEQFF.

V and J are TRBV28 and TRBJ2-5; D call uncertain. Judging by the DNA end, TRBJ2-7 fits better; the J call may be wrong. The germline V gene encodes CDR1 MDHEN and CDR2 SYDVKM. This CDR3 region has 15 residues. CDR3 nucleotides: TGTGCCAGCAGAGTCGGTCGGGTCGACTCCTACGAGCAGTACTTC. It yields the protein CASRVGRVDSYEQYF.

This sequence joins TRBV7-9 and TRBJ2-2; the match to TRBD2 covers 8 bases. This CDR3 is 16 amino acids long. J was trimmed by 4 bases and V by 1 base; bases with no gene match: 5. CDR1 is SEHNR, CDR2 FQNEAQ, per germline (reference sequence). The CDR3 DNA reads as TGTGCCAGCAGCTTAGTTAGCGGGATCGGCACCGGGGAGCTGTTTTTT. It is translated as CASSLVSGIGTGELFF. The entire variable domain, with the rest obtained from reference TRBV7-9 and TRBJ2-2, is as follows: DTGVSQNPRHKITKRGQNVTFRCDPISEHNRLYWYRQTLGQGPEFLTYFQNEAQLEKSRLLSDRFSAERPKGSFSTLEIQRTEQGDSAMYLCASSLVSGIGTGELFFGEGSRLTVL.

The chain joins TRBV2 to TRBJ2-7, with 11 bases matching TRBD1. CDR1 and CDR2 from the germline V gene are SNHLY and FYNNEI. The trim removed 7 bases at V and 5 bases at J, leaving 4 bases unmatched. The CDR3 runs to 13 residues. The CDR3 reads CASNRDRGNEQYF. For the CDR3, the DNA is TGTGCCAGCAACCGGGACAGGGGGAACGAGCAGTACTTC.

The rearrangement links TRBV19 to TRBJ2-2, with 9 bases that match TRBD1. The germline CDR1 and CDR2 sequences are LNHDA and SQIVND (reference sequence). The CDR3 extends over 14 amino acids. V shed 6 bases, J shed 5 bases, and the junction held 4 bases outside the gene matches. CDR3 residues: CASRLQGATGELFF. The CDR3 DNA sequence: TGTGCCAGTAGGTTACAGGGGGCGACCGGGGAGCTGTTTTTT. The full variable domain, with the rest looked up from reference TRBV19 and TRBJ2-2, is DGGITQSPKYLFRKEGQNVTLSCEQNLNHDAMYWYRQDPGQGLRLIYYSQIVNDFQKGDIAEGYSVSREKKESFPLTVTSAQKNPTAFYLCASRLQGATGELFFGEGSRLTVL.

The rearrangement links TRBV5-4 to TRBJ2-2, with 11 bases that match TRBD2. Looked up from germline, CDR1 is SGHNT and CDR2 is YYREEE (reference sequence). The CDR3 totals 17 residues. Trimming at V came to 2 bases and at J to 2 bases, leaving 5 bases not matched to a gene. CDR3 bases: TGTGCCAGCAGCTTACTCGGGACTAGCGGAAACACCGGGGAGCTGTTTTTT. This translates into CASSLLGTSGNTGELFF.

This clone has just one count. This chain links TRBV6-1 with TRBJ1-2; 8 positions match TRBD1. From germline, CDR1 is MNHNS and CDR2 SASEGT. The junction had 6 bases not matched to a gene; V was cut back by 4 bases and J by 5 bases. This CDR3 comprises 14 residues. CDR3 sequence (DNA): TGTGCCAGCAGTGGGACAGGGTTTTCTTATGGCTACACCTTC. This sequence encodes CASSGTGFSYGYTF.

The chain carries TRBV7-9 and TRBJ1-2; perhaps TRBD1 as D (6 bases). Per germline, CDR1 SEHNR and CDR2 FQNEAQ (reference sequence). CDR3 size: 13 residues. V was pared by 5 bases and J by 7 bases, with 14 bases between. The CDR3 nucleotides are TGTGCCAGCAGCCTAGACAGGTTGGGTGGCTACACCTTC. This codes for CASSLDRLGGYTF. The full variable domain, completed using reference TRBV7-9 and TRBJ1-2, is DTGVSQNPRHKITKRGQNVTFRCDPISEHNRLYWYRQTLGQGPEFLTYFQNEAQLEKSRLLSDRFSAERPKGSFSTLEIQRTEQGDSAMYLCASSLDRLGGYTFGSGTRLTVV.

J is TRBJ2-2 and V is TRBV27, with TRBD1 identical over 8 bases. The CDR3 runs to 15 residues. Germline lookup yields CDR1 MNHEY and CDR2 SMNVEV (reference sequence). V was clipped by 4 bases and J by 9 bases; unmatched bases: 10. CDR3 DNA sequence: TGTGCCAGCAGTTCGAGGACAGGGTTTTCCCGGGAGCTGTTTTTT. Translated: CASSSRTGFSRELFF.

J is TRBJ1-4 and V is TRBV5-1, with 8 bases identical to TRBD1. The CDR3 contains 14 residues. V lost 5 bases and J lost 8; bases outside the gene matches: 8. The germline V gene encodes CDR1 SGHRS and CDR2 YFSETQ. The CDR3 DNA reads as TGCGCCAGCAGGGCGACAGGGGTTGCGGAAAAACTGTTTTTT. Protein sequence: CASRATGVAEKLFF.